Listed below are T cell receptor beta chains from one sample, sequenced in a study of T cell changes during pregnancy in multiple sclerosis. TCRdb's copy holds only in-frame clones and misses some; the assay was immunoSEQ multiplex PCR. Of 30,000 to 45,000 clones in the sample, 92% are singletons; the top ten hold roughly 29%. The material was CD8+ T cells from peripheral blood mononuclear cells, obtained before pregnancy. The receptors were gathered from a female donor with multiple sclerosis, enrolled in a pregnancy study. The CDR3 runs from the conserved cysteine through the conserved F or W. A D gene is named only where the DNA matches it firmly. Some rows mark clone size as missing; the rest say once, few, many or name a class of expanded clone.

j_call d_call v_call clone_size cdr3_aa cdr3_nt
TRBJ2-2 TRBD1 TRBV7-6 - CASSLVVQGANTGELFF TGTGCCAGCAGCTTAGTTGTACAGGGGGCGAACACCGGGGAGCTGTTTTTT
TRBJ2-2 TRBD2 TRBV7-9 - CASSRLAGVTGELFF TGTGCCAGCAGCCGACTAGCGGGAGTCACCGGGGAGCTGTTTTTT
TRBJ2-7 TRBD1 TRBV5-8 - CASSPGGSYEQYF TGTGCCAGCAGTCCAGGGGGCTCCTACGAGCAGTACTTC
TRBJ2-7 TRBD2 TRBV7-6 - CASSVLAEGYEQYF TGTGCCAGCAGCGTACTAGCGGAAGGCTACGAGCAGTACTTC
TRBJ2-7 TRBD2 TRBV30 - CAWSAGLAGGEQYF TGTGCCTGGAGTGCGGGACTAGCGGGAGGGGAGCAGTACTTC
TRBJ1-1 TRBD1 TRBV6-6 - CASAGQADSEAFF TGTGCCAGCGCAGGACAGGCGGATTCTGAAGCTTTCTTT
TRBJ2-1 TRBD1 TRBV29-1 - CSVSRQGRPYNEQFF TGCAGCGTTTCTCGACAGGGGAGACCTTACAATGAGCAGTTCTTC
TRBJ1-5 - TRBV27 - CASSFQGQGQPQHF TGTGCCAGCAGTTTTCAGGGTCAGGGACAGCCCCAGCATTTT
TRBJ1-1 - TRBV2 once CASSERAGTRDEAFF TGTGCCAGCAGTGAAAGGGCAGGTACCCGGGATGAAGCTTTCTTT
TRBJ1-1 TRBD1 TRBV10-3 - CAISAGGTNTEAFF TGTGCCATCAGTGCAGGGGGCACGAACACTGAAGCTTTCTTT
TRBJ2-5 - TRBV28 - CASSLETRTTGQETQYF TGTGCCAGCAGTTTAGAAACCCGGACGACAGGACAAGAGACCCAGTACTTC
TRBJ1-2 - TRBV2 - CASSEAIEAHLYGYTF TGTGCCAGCAGTGAAGCAATAGAGGCGCACCTCTATGGCTACACCTTC
TRBJ2-7 - TRBV6-4 - CASSELGGSSYEQYF TGTGCCAGCAGTGAATTGGGGGGAAGCTCCTACGAGCAGTACTTC
TRBJ1-2 - TRBV28 - CASSLPRDGYTF TGTGCCAGCAGTTTACCACGAGATGGCTACACCTTC
TRBJ2-2 - TRBV5-4 - CASSQRAGAGGELFF TGTGCCAGCAGCCAGAGGGCGGGGGCTGGCGGGGAGCTGTTTTTT
TRBJ2-7 TRBD1 TRBV4-1 - CASSHPGQETYEQYF TGCGCCAGCAGCCATCCGGGACAGGAGACCTACGAGCAGTACTTC
TRBJ1-1 - TRBV6-1 - CASSERFEAGRAFF TGTGCCAGCAGTGAACGGTTTGAGGCAGGGAGGGCTTTCTTT
TRBJ1-1 TRBD1 TRBV6-1 - CASSDRGPREAFF TGTGCCAGCAGTGACAGGGGGCCCCGAGAAGCTTTCTTT
TRBJ2-7 - TRBV6-1 - CASTPRATPDYEQYF TGTGCCAGCACCCCCAGGGCCACCCCCGACTACGAGCAGTACTTC
TRBJ2-7 - TRBV9 - CASSVGAGSYEQYF TGTGCCAGCAGCGTAGGGGCGGGCTCCTACGAGCAGTACTTC
TRBJ2-3 TRBD2 TRBV13 - CAGLRLTSGRTDTQYF TGTGCCGGATTAAGGCTAACTAGCGGGAGAACAGATACGCAGTATTTT
TRBJ2-1 TRBD2 TRBV15 - CATSRLAGGTSSYNEQFF TGTGCCACCAGCAGACTAGCGGGAGGGACCTCCTCCTACAATGAGCAGTTCTTC
TRBJ1-5 TRBD1 TRBV19 - CASKPDRRDQPQHF TGTGCCAGTAAACCGGACAGGAGGGATCAGCCCCAGCATTTT
TRBJ1-4 - TRBV13 - CASSSTTNEKLFF TGTGCCAGCAGCTCAACCACAAATGAAAAACTGTTTTTT
TRBJ1-4 - TRBV7-9 once CASSGSGVVNEKLFF TGTGCCAGCAGCGGGTCGGGGGTCGTTAATGAAAAACTGTTTTTT
TRBJ1-6 TRBD1 TRBV9 - CASSGDSYSPLHF TGTGCCAGCAGCGGGGACAGCTATTCACCCCTCCACTTT
TRBJ1-5 - TRBV28 - CASSPPRGPQHF TGTGCCAGCAGTCCTCCACGGGGGCCCCAGCATTTT
TRBJ1-2 - TRBV25-1 - CASSYGNYGYTF TGTGCCAGCAGTTACGGTAACTATGGCTACACCTTC
TRBJ2-2 - TRBV18 - CASSPTSPRAGELFF TGTGCCAGCTCACCCACTAGCCCCCGAGCCGGGGAGCTGTTTTTT
TRBJ2-3 - TRBV7-8 - CASSPSRGYLDTQYF TGTGCCAGCAGCCCAAGCCGGGGGTATTTGGATACGCAGTATTTT
TRBJ2-1 TRBD2 TRBV2 - CASSELAGGRGNEQFF TGTGCCAGCAGTGAATTAGCGGGAGGAAGGGGCAATGAGCAGTTCTTC
TRBJ2-7 TRBD1 TRBV7-9 - CASSVYRGPEYEQYF TGTGCCAGCAGCGTCTACAGGGGGCCGGAATACGAGCAGTACTTC
TRBJ2-5 TRBD1 TRBV27 - CASSSGQEERVQETQYF TGTGCCAGCAGTTCCGGACAGGAAGAAAGGGTCCAAGAGACCCAGTACTTC
TRBJ2-7 TRBD2 TRBV19 - CASSIGRAYEQYF TGTGCCAGTAGTATCGGGAGGGCTTACGAGCAGTACTTC
TRBJ1-3 TRBD1 TRBV5-5 - CASSFDRAGNTIYF TGTGCCAGCAGCTTTGACAGGGCTGGAAACACCATATATTTT
TRBJ1-2 - TRBV6-1 once CASREGAGATYGYTF TGTGCCAGCAGAGAAGGGGCAGGGGCCACCTATGGCTACACCTTC
TRBJ1-1 TRBD1 TRBV4-2 once CASSQSMTGLTEAFF TGTGCCAGCAGCCAATCCATGACAGGGTTAACTGAAGCTTTCTTT
TRBJ1-2 TRBD1 TRBV18 - CASSVPTGGLNYGYTF TGTGCCAGCTCAGTGCCGACAGGGGGCTTAAACTATGGCTACACCTTC
TRBJ2-7 TRBD1 TRBV7-9 - CASSPMTGQGGVYEQYF TGTGCCAGCAGCCCAATGACGGGACAGGGAGGGGTCTACGAGCAGTACTTC
TRBJ2-2 - TRBV7-9 - CASSPVLPTGELFF TGTGCCAGCAGCCCCGTTCTCCCCACCGGGGAGCTGTTTTTT
TRBJ2-7 - TRBV7-9 - CASSSGGAPNEQYF TGTGCCAGCAGTTCTGGGGGCGCCCCGAACGAGCAGTACTTC
TRBJ2-7 TRBD1 TRBV5-1 - CASSGGDRAYEQYF TGCGCCAGCAGTGGCGGGGACAGGGCCTACGAGCAGTACTTC
TRBJ2-7 TRBD1 TRBV7-3 - CASSWGQGYEQYF TGTGCCAGCAGCTGGGGACAGGGGTACGAGCAGTACTTC
TRBJ2-4 - TRBV5-1 - CASSLGDIQYF TGCGCCAGCAGCTTAGGGGACATTCAGTACTTC
TRBJ1-1 - TRBV7-9 once CASSLKAGTLNTEAFF TGTGCCAGCAGCTTAAAGGCAGGGACATTGAACACTGAAGCTTTCTTT
TRBJ2-1 - TRBV7-9 - CASSLEGVSYNEQFF TGTGCCAGCAGCTTAGAAGGGGTGTCCTACAATGAGCAGTTCTTC
TRBJ1-1 TRBD1 TRBV23-1 - CASSQKTGANTEAFF TGCGCCAGCAGTCAAAAAACAGGGGCGAACACTGAAGCTTTCTTT
TRBJ2-2 TRBD2 TRBV4-1 - CASSQKTSGGSNTGELFF TGCGCCAGCAGCCAAAAGACTAGCGGGGGTTCGAACACCGGGGAGCTGTTTTTT
TRBJ2-2 TRBD1 TRBV6-5 - CASSSGQDHTGELFF TGTGCCAGCAGTTCGGGACAGGACCACACCGGGGAGCTGTTTTTT